These T cell receptor beta chains were read from a single sample in a study of T-cell reconstitution after alpha-beta-depleted transplantation in children. TCRdb called the PCR reads again in MiXCR, with one record for every CDR3 protein. The table records about 290,000 distinct CDR3 sequences, over 9.5% of them present only once. The material sequenced was PBMCs, taken before TCRalphabeta/CD19-depleted stem cell transplant. These receptor sequences come from a boy in the first two years of life with acute myeloid leukemia, due to receive a stem cell transplant. CDR3s include the opening cysteine and the closing phenylalanine or tryptophan. The order of the fields is J gene, D gene, V gene, clone size, CDR3 protein, CDR3 DNA. The D gene is left open where the match is weak. Size tells how often a clone was seen (once, few, many) or the class of an expanded clone, and some rows leave it out.

J gene: TRBJ2-3; D gene: TRBD2; V gene: TRBV7-2; clone size: many; CDR3 protein: CASSLGSGGTDTQYF; CDR3 DNA: TGTGCCAGCAGCTTAGGGAGCGGGGGCACAGATACGCAGTATTTT
J gene: TRBJ1-1; D gene: TRBD1; V gene: TRBV7-2; clone size: many; CDR3 protein: CASSFSGTGTEAFF; CDR3 DNA: TGTGCCAGCAGCTTCTCCGGGACAGGGACTGAAGCTTTCTTT
J gene: TRBJ2-5; D gene: -; V gene: TRBV10-3; clone size: many; CDR3 protein: CAISEAGQETQYF; CDR3 DNA: TGTGCCATCAGTGAGGCAGGTCAAGAGACCCAGTACTTC
J gene: TRBJ2-3; D gene: TRBD1; V gene: TRBV11-1; clone size: -; CDR3 protein: CASSGLGGQGVASTDTQYF; CDR3 DNA: TGTGCCAGCAGCGGCCTCGGGGGACAGGGGGTGGCTAGCACAGATACGCAGTATTTT
J gene: TRBJ2-2; D gene: -; V gene: TRBV10-3; clone size: many; CDR3 protein: CAISDNTGELFF; CDR3 DNA: TGTGCCATCAGTGACAACACCGGGGAGCTGTTTTTT
J gene: TRBJ2-1; D gene: TRBD1; V gene: TRBV19; clone size: many; CDR3 protein: CASSIRDRGLDEQFF; CDR3 DNA: TGTGCCAGTAGTATCCGGGACAGGGGGCTCGATGAGCAGTTCTTC
J gene: TRBJ2-7; D gene: -; V gene: TRBV6-1; clone size: -; CDR3 protein: CASIEGGRDEQYF; CDR3 DNA: TGTGCCAGCATCGAGGGGGGGCGCGACGAGCAGTACTTC
J gene: TRBJ1-3; D gene: -; V gene: TRBV10-3; clone size: many; CDR3 protein: CAIKAPDSSSGNTIYF; CDR3 DNA: TGTGCCATCAAAGCCCCGGACTCAAGCTCTGGAAACACCATATATTTT
J gene: TRBJ1-6; D gene: -; V gene: TRBV18; clone size: many; CDR3 protein: CASSLIENRRRNSPLHF; CDR3 DNA: TGTGCCAGCTCACTGATAGAAAATCGCAGGAGGAATTCACCCCTCCACTTT
J gene: TRBJ2-1; D gene: -; V gene: TRBV5-5; clone size: many; CDR3 protein: CASSQGGSASGDNEQFF; CDR3 DNA: TGTGCCAGCAGCCAGGGGGGTTCGGCTAGCGGAGACAATGAGCAGTTCTTC
J gene: TRBJ2-3; D gene: -; V gene: TRBV9; clone size: many; CDR3 protein: CASSLQGPPEDTQYF; CDR3 DNA: TGTGCCAGCAGCCTCCAGGGACCTCCCGAAGATACGCAGTATTTT